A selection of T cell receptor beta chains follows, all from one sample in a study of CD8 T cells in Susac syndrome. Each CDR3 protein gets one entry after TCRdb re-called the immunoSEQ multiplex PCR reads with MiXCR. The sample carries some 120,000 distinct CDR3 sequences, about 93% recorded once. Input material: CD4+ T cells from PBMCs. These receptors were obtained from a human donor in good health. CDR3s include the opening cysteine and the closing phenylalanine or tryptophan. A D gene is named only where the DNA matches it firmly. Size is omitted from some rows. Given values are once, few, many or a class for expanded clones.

CDR3 protein: CASSESAGYGYTF
clone size: NA
V gene: TRBV25-1
D gene: NA

CDR3 protein: CASRSKSGTHNEQFF
clone size: NA
V gene: TRBV7-2
D gene: NA

CDR3 protein: CSGGDTGRETQYF
clone size: NA
V gene: TRBV29-1
D gene: NA

CDR3 protein: CASSLGTSGGTETQYF
clone size: NA
V gene: TRBV7-3
D gene: TRBD2

CDR3 protein: CASSSTSGYNEQFF
clone size: once
V gene: TRBV6-2/TRBV6-3
D gene: TRBD2

CDR3 protein: CASSQGRDGRLDTQYF
clone size: NA
V gene: TRBV4-3
D gene: TRBD2

CDR3 protein: CASSNTLGGGTSHF
clone size: NA
V gene: TRBV12-3/TRBV12-4
D gene: NA

CDR3 protein: CASSSRPGNTIYF
clone size: NA
V gene: TRBV5-1
D gene: NA

CDR3 protein: CASNLAGQETQYF
clone size: NA
V gene: TRBV9
D gene: NA

CDR3 protein: CASSFPGIPEAFF
clone size: NA
V gene: TRBV6-2/TRBV6-3
D gene: NA

CDR3 protein: CASSQADGELFF
clone size: NA
V gene: TRBV3-1
D gene: NA

CDR3 protein: CASSEQRAGGRNTGELFF
clone size: few
V gene: TRBV2
D gene: TRBD2

CDR3 protein: CASSELGGTPYEQYF
clone size: NA
V gene: TRBV14
D gene: NA

CDR3 protein: CASSLQPGAKNIQYF
clone size: few
V gene: TRBV7-3
D gene: NA

CDR3 protein: CASSLELAGGYEQYF
clone size: NA
V gene: TRBV7-2
D gene: TRBD2

CDR3 protein: CASSSGIAGAVEQYF
clone size: NA
V gene: TRBV7-2
D gene: TRBD2

CDR3 protein: CASSLGEIRVRFYNEQFF
clone size: NA
V gene: TRBV5-1
D gene: NA

CDR3 protein: CASSIFEGSSYEQYF
clone size: NA
V gene: TRBV19
D gene: NA

CDR3 protein: CASSKIGGEYEQYF
clone size: NA
V gene: TRBV28
D gene: TRBD2

CDR3 protein: CASSQNRQETQYF
clone size: NA
V gene: TRBV18
D gene: NA

CDR3 protein: CASSRTMGQSYNEQFF
clone size: once
V gene: TRBV12-3/TRBV12-4
D gene: NA

CDR3 protein: CASSLGTGPYEQYF
clone size: few
V gene: TRBV5-1
D gene: TRBD1